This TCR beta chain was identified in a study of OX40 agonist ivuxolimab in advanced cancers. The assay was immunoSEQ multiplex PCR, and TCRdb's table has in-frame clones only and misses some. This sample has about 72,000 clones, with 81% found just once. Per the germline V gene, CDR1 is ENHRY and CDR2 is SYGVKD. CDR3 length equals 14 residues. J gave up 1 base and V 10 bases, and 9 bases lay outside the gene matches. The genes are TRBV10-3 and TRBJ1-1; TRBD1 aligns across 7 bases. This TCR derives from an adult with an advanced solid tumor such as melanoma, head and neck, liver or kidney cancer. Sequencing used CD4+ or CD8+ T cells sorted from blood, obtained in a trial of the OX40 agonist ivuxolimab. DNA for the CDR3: TGTGCCAGCAGGGGGAGGACCCAGAACACTGAAGCTTTCTTT. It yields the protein CASRGRTQNTEAFF.